This T cell receptor beta chain was retrieved from a study of technical replicates of blood from several donors. Method: immunoSEQ multiplex PCR; TCRdb's copy keeps in-frame clones and lacks some. Of about 53,000 clones in the sample, roughly 84% were seen once. The germline V gene has CDR1 SGHVS and CDR2 FNYEAQ. This CDR3 has 14 residues. Trimming left V 7 bases short and J 5 bases short, with 18 bases between. This clonotype originated in a human donor in good health. Some clones in this sample may be carry-over from other donors' samples. The chain carries TRBV7-6 and TRBJ2-7; weak D call: TRBD2 (5 bases). The sequenced material came from PBMCs. CDR3 protein: CASTPYGEEDEQYF. The CDR3 bases are TGTGCCAGCACCCCCTACGGGGAAGAGGACGAGCAGTACTTC.